A selection of T cell receptor beta chains follows, all from one sample in a study of cytomegalovirus exposure and HLA in healthy donors. Sequencing was performed with immunoSEQ multiplex PCR; in TCRdb, only in-frame clones are kept and a portion is missing. Of 54,000 or so clones listed, around three quarters are singletons. The sample taken for sequencing was PBMCs. Receptor source: a woman aged 55-75 years in good health and CMV-seropositive. The CDR3 runs from the conserved cysteine through the conserved F or W. The D gene is left open where the match is weak. Some rows mark clone size as missing; the rest say once, few, many or name a class of expanded clone.

clone size: few; D gene: .; V gene: TRBV27; J gene: TRBJ1-2; CDR3 DNA: TGTGCCAGCAGTTTTTCAGGCTTTGGCTACACCTTC; CDR3 protein: CASSFSGFGYTF
clone size: .; D gene: .; V gene: TRBV5-4; J gene: TRBJ1-6; CDR3 DNA: TGTGCCAGCAGCTTGGATCGGTTCTCCAATAATTCACCCCTCCACTTT; CDR3 protein: CASSLDRFSNNSPLHF
clone size: .; D gene: TRBD1; V gene: TRBV19; J gene: TRBJ1-3; CDR3 DNA: TGTGCCAGTAGGGGGACAGGGGGAAGAAACACCATATATTTT; CDR3 protein: CASRGTGGRNTIYF
clone size: once; D gene: .; V gene: TRBV2; J gene: TRBJ2-7; CDR3 DNA: TGTGCCAGCAGTGAACAGGGGCAATTTTACGAGCAGTACTTC; CDR3 protein: CASSEQGQFYEQYF
clone size: .; D gene: .; V gene: TRBV18; J gene: TRBJ1-1; CDR3 DNA: TGTGCCAGCTCACCACCGGGGGCAGAATTGAACACTGAAGCTTTCTTT; CDR3 protein: CASSPPGAELNTEAFF
clone size: few; D gene: TRBD1; V gene: TRBV5-4; J gene: TRBJ1-6; CDR3 DNA: TGTGCCAGCAGCTCACGGCCGGGACAGGGGGTTCCTTCACCCCTCCACTTT; CDR3 protein: CASSSRPGQGVPSPLHF
clone size: .; D gene: TRBD2; V gene: TRBV6-5; J gene: TRBJ2-7; CDR3 DNA: TGTGCCAGCAGACTTAGCGGGGGCTCCTACGAGCAGTACTTC; CDR3 protein: CASRLSGGSYEQYF
clone size: .; D gene: .; V gene: TRBV6-5; J gene: TRBJ1-1; CDR3 DNA: TGTGCCAGCAGTGACGCAGGGAACACTGAAGCTTTCTTT; CDR3 protein: CASSDAGNTEAFF
clone size: .; D gene: .; V gene: TRBV7-3; J gene: TRBJ2-5; CDR3 DNA: TGTGCCAGCAGCTTAGCGGGGACTCAAGAGACCCAGTACTTC; CDR3 protein: CASSLAGTQETQYF
clone size: .; D gene: TRBD1; V gene: TRBV9; J gene: TRBJ2-2; CDR3 DNA: TGTGCCAGCAGCGCAACAGGGGGCCCGAACACCGGGGAGCTGTTTTTT; CDR3 protein: CASSATGGPNTGELFF
clone size: .; D gene: .; V gene: TRBV6-6; J gene: TRBJ1-1; CDR3 DNA: TGTGCCAGCACACAGAACACTGAAGCTTTCTTT; CDR3 protein: CASTQNTEAFF
clone size: .; D gene: .; V gene: TRBV2; J gene: TRBJ1-1; CDR3 DNA: TGTGCCAGCAGTGGTGGTTGGGGCGCGGGGATCGGAACTGAAGCTTTCTTT; CDR3 protein: CASSGGWGAGIGTEAFF
clone size: few; D gene: TRBD1; V gene: TRBV19; J gene: TRBJ2-2; CDR3 DNA: TGTGCCAGTAAGGAGACAGGGAGCACCGGGGAGCTGTTTTTT; CDR3 protein: CASKETGSTGELFF